The rows below give T cell receptor beta chains drawn from one sample of a study of neoadjuvant nivolumab and ipilimumab in lung cancer. Clones were sequenced by immunoSEQ multiplex PCR, and TCRdb holds only the in-frame ones, with some missing. The sample consists of over 25,000 clones, 83% of them appearing once. The material sequenced was tumor tissue, taken after neoadjuvant nivolumab, alone or with ipilimumab, at or shortly before surgery. These receptors all stem from an adult with non-small cell lung cancer. Both conserved end residues are trimmed from each CDR3. The size entry is marked missing in some rows and otherwise reads once, few, many or a size class.

j_gene | v_gene | abundance | CDR3aa
TRBJ2-3 | TRBV19 | once | ASREGTTSTDTQY
TRBJ2-3 | TRBV7-9 | - | ASTRQGATDTQY
TRBJ1-1 | TRBV7-9 | - | ASSLDRPTRHTEAF
TRBJ2-1 | TRBV28 | - | ASRGTGRGRYNEQF
TRBJ2-7 | TRBV29-1 | - | SVGQGRGEQY
TRBJ2-1 | TRBV18 | - | ASSPAVANEQF
TRBJ1-5 | TRBV6-4 | - | ASSDGETGQPQH
TRBJ1-4 | TRBV15 | few | ATSRARYEKLF
TRBJ2-1 | TRBV29-1 | - | SARTGGGYNEQF
TRBJ2-3 | TRBV28 | - | ASGTPSTDTQY
TRBJ1-2 | TRBV6-5 | - | ASSYSKQGDYGYT
TRBJ1-2 | TRBV5-4 | - | ASSQPRDFNYGYT
TRBJ2-5 | TRBV6-5 | - | ASSYSVGAGQETQY
TRBJ1-5 | TRBV28 | - | ASSWGQFNQPQH
TRBJ2-3 | TRBV11-2 | - | ASSPTSVGTDTQY
TRBJ1-1 | TRBV7-2 | few | ASSYPRGAF
TRBJ1-4 | TRBV11-2 | - | ASSLGRGPNEKLF
TRBJ1-4 | TRBV7-8 | once | ASSPWTATNEKLF
TRBJ1-2 | TRBV29-1 | few | SVDNNYGYT
TRBJ1-6 | TRBV7-9 | - | ASSFQTDNSPLH
TRBJ2-7 | TRBV6-1 | - | ASSEGTSPATYEQY
TRBJ2-5 | TRBV4-1 | - | ASSQDPGLAGGQETQY
TRBJ2-7 | TRBV30 | - | AWSVWSPDRMDEQY
TRBJ2-3 | TRBV7-2 | - | ASSHRGQNYRDTDTQY
TRBJ1-5 | TRBV5-6 | - | ASSSLGTNQPQH
TRBJ2-3 | TRBV6-6 | - | ASSGRTDTQY
TRBJ2-7 | TRBV19 | - | ASSMVEGTSYEQY
TRBJ1-1 | TRBV11-2 | - | ASSLGLGGSRLNTEAF
TRBJ2-7 | TRBV20-1 | - | SAASGYEQY